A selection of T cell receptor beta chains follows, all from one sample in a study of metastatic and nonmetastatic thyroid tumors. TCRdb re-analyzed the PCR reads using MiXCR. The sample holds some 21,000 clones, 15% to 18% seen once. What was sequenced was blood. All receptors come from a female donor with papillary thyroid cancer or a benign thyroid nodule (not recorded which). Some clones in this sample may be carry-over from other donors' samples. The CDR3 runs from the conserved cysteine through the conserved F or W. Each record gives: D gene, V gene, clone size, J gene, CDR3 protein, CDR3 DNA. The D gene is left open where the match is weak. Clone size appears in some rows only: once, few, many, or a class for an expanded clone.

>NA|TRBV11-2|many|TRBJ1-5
CASSLNQVQPQHF
TGTGCCAGCAGCTTAAATCAAGTTCAGCCCCAGCATTTT
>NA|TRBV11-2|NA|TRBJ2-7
CASSLDTRSYEQYF
TGTGCCAGCAGCCTAGATACCCGCTCCTACGAGCAGTACTTC
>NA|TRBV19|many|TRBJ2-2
CASNQNRGGHTGELFF
TGTGCCAGTAACCAAAATCGAGGAGGGCACACCGGGGAGCTGTTTTTT
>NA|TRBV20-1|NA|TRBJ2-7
CSARDVNFYEQYF
TGCAGTGCTAGAGATGTGAACTTCTACGAGCAGTACTTC
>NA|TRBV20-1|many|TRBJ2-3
CSAVYPSAVDTQYF
TGCAGTGCGGTGTACCCATCTGCTGTAGATACGCAGTATTTT
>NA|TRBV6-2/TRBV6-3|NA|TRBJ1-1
CASSYACPGATNTEASF
TGTGCCAGCAGTTACGCGTGCCCAGGGGCTACGAACACTGAAGCTTCCTTT
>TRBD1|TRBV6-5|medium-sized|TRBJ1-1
CASSYGVDRGAEAFF
TGTGCCAGCAGTTACGGGGTCGACAGGGGTGCTGAAGCTTTCTTT
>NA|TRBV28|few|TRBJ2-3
CASSFWCDTQYF
TGCGCCAGCAGTTTTTGGTGCGATACGCAGTATTTT
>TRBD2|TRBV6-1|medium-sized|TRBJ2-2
CAGGTSGGWSGELFF
TGTGCCGGTGGGACTAGCGGGGGTTGGTCCGGGGAGCTGTTTTTT
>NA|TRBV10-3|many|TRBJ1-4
CAISESWEKLFF
TGTGCCATCAGTGAGTCTTGGGAAAAACTGTTTTTT
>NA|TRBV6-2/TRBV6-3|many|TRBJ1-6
CASRGNDRTSGQGNNSPLHF
TGTGCCAGCAGGGGAAATGATAGGACAAGTGGCCAAGGAAATAATTCACCCCTCCACTTT
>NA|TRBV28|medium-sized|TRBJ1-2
CASSLEGTFGYTF
TGTGCCAGCAGCCTTGAGGGGACTTTTGGCTACACCTTC
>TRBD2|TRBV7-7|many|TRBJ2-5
CASSLAVSGGGAVETQYF
TGTGCCAGCAGCTTAGCCGTATCCGGCGGGGGGGCCGTAGAGACCCAGTACTTC
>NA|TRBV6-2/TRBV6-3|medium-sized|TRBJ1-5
CASSYLLGGGQPQHF
TGTGCCAGCAGTTACTTATTGGGAGGGGGTCAGCCCCAGCATTTT
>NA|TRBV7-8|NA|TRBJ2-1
CASSPNRRTTRTMQFF
TGTGCCAGCAGCCCAAATAGGCGGACTACCCGAACGATGCAGTTCTTC
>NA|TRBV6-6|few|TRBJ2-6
CASKDTGQSHSGSNVLTF
TGTGCCAGCAAAGATACCGGACAGAGTCATTCTGGTTCCAACGTCCTGACTTTC
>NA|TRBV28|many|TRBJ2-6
CASSVISGANVLTF
TGTGCCAGCAGTGTAATCTCTGGGGCCAACGTCCTGACTTTC
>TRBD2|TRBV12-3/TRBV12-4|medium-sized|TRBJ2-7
CASSMTSGTYEQYF
TGTGCCAGCAGTATGACTAGCGGGACCTACGAGCAGTACTTC
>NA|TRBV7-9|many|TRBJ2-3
CASSRDFVDTQYF
TGTGCCAGCTCCCGGGACTTTGTAGATACGCAGTATTTT
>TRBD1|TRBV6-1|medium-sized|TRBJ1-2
CASSEAHGQGMSGYTF
TGTGCCAGCAGTGAAGCGCATGGACAGGGAATGAGTGGCTACACCTTC
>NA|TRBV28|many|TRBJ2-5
CASSTRYQETQYF
TGTGCCAGCAGTACCAGGTACCAAGAGACCCAGTACTTC
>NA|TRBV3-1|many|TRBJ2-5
CASSQGLSQETQYF
TGTGCCAGCAGCCAAGGGCTGTCACAAGAGACCCAGTACTTC
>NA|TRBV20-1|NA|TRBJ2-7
CSAGGFSYEQYF
TGCAGTGCCGGCGGGTTCTCCTACGAGCAGTACTTC
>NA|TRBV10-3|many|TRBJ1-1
CAISDRGNTEAFF
TGTGCCATCAGTGACAGGGGGAACACTGAAGCTTTCTTT
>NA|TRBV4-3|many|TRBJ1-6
CASSQDGTYNSPLHF
TGCGCCAGCAGCCAAGATGGGACATACAACTCACCCCTCCACTTT
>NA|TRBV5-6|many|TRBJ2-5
CASSLEVGVTGTQETQYF
TGTGCCAGCAGCTTGGAGGTCGGGGTAACAGGGACACAAGAGACCCAGTACTTC
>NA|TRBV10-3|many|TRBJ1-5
CAISTGSNQPQHF
TGTGCCATCAGTACAGGGTCGAATCAGCCCCAGCATTTT
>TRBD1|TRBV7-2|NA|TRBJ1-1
CASPPGQGANTEAFF
TGTGCCAGCCCACCGGGACAGGGGGCCAACACTGAAGCTTTCTTT
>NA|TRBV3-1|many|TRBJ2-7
CASSQGTGYEQYF
TGTGCCAGCAGCCAAGGAACAGGCTACGAGCAGTACTTC
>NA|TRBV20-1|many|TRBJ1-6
CSAGRRGNSPLHF
TGCAGTGCTGGTCGGAGGGGGAATTCACCCCTCCACTTT
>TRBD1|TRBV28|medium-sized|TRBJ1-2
CASSLAGGNYGYTF
TGTGCCAGCAGTTTAGCAGGGGGGAACTATGGCTACACCTTC
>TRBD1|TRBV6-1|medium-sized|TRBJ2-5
CASSQGARETQYF
TGTGCCAGCAGTCAGGGGGCCCGGGAGACCCAGTACTTC